This T cell receptor beta chain was identified during a study of cytomegalovirus exposure and HLA in healthy donors. Study-wide points: Several of the most significant clusters appeared linked to common viral pathogens, based on a later analysis. Within an earlier analysis, most TCR beta V segments proved productive either about 90% or about 30% of the time.

The CDR3 is 12 residues long. The germline V gene encodes CDR1 MDHEN and CDR2 SYDVKM. After removal of 6 bases from V and 4 bases from J, the junction contained 0 bases not matched to a gene. Turning to this clone: No antigen is known for it.

PCR used 60 Vbeta primers and 13 Jbeta primers. Per the original methods: Later, tens of millions of unique TCR beta chains were counted in an analysis, and 8.5 million to 13 million of them were shared. TCRdb's table, derived via immunoSEQ multiplex PCR, lists solely in-frame clones and lacks some. That table furnishes V, J and clone size, whereas the DNA furnished D and trimming. The table shows around 99,000 clones, with over 75% occurring only once. Specimen: PBMCs. This TCR derives from a man aged 40-55 years in good health and CMV-seronegative. This chain connects TRBV28 to TRBJ1-5; TRBD1 matches 7 bases. This CDR3 is CASSRGNQPQHF. DNA of the CDR3: TGTGCCAGCAGCAGGGGGAATCAGCCCCAGCATTTT.